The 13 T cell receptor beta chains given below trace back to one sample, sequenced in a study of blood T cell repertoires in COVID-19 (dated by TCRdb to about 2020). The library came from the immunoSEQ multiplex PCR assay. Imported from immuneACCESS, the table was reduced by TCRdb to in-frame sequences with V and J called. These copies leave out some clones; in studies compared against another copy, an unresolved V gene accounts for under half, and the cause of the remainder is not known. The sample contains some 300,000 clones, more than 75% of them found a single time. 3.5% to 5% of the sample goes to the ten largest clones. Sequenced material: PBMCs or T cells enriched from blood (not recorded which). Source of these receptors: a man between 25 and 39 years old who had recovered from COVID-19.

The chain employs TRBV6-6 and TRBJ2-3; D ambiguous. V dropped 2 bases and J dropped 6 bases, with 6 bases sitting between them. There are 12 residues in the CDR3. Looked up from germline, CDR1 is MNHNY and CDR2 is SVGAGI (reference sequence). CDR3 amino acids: CASSYLEDTQYF. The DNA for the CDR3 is TGTGCCAGCAGTTACCTGGAGGATACGCAGTATTTT.

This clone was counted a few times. The CDR3 coding sequence is TGTGCCAGCAGCTCTAGTCCCGTGACTAGCTCCTACGAGCAGTACTTC. It yields the protein CASSSSPVTSSYEQYF. V and J are TRBV7-2 and TRBJ2-7, with D tentatively TRBD2 (6 bases). Trimming took off 4 bases at V and 0 bases at J, with 16 bases between the two ends. The CDR3 extends over 16 amino acids. The V gene's germline CDR1 is SGHTA and CDR2 FQGNSA.

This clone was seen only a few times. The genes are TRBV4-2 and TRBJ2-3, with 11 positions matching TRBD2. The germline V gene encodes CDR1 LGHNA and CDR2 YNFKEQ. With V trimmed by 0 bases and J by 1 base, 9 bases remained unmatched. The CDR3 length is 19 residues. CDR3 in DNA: TGTGCCAGCAGCCAAGAATTCACTAGCGGGAGTACCCGCACAGATACGCAGTATTTT. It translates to CASSQEFTSGSTRTDTQYF.

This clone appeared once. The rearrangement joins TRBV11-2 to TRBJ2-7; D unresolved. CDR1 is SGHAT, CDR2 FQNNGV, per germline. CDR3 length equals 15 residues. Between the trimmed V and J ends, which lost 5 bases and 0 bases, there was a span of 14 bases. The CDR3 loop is CASSPRRRSSYEQYF. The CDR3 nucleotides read TGTGCCAGCAGCCCTAGACGGCGGAGCTCCTACGAGCAGTACTTC. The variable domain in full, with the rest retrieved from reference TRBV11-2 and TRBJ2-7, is EAGVAQSPRYKIIEKRQSVAFWCNPISGHATLYWYQQILGQGPKLLIQFQNNGVVDDSQLPKDRFSAERLKGVDSTLKIQPAKLEDSAVYLCASSPRRRSSYEQYFGPGTRLTVT.

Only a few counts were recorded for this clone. Here the CDR3 reads CASSGDRALSSTQYF. In DNA form, the CDR3 reads TGTGCCAGCAGCGGGGACAGGGCCCTCTCCTCTACGCAGTATTTT. V and J are TRBV11-1 and TRBJ2-3; 9 bases are shared with TRBD1. In germline, CDR1 is SGHAT, CDR2 FQDESV (reference sequence). The CDR3 runs 15 residues. The junction had 11 bases not matched to a gene; V was cut back by 5 bases and J by 8 bases.

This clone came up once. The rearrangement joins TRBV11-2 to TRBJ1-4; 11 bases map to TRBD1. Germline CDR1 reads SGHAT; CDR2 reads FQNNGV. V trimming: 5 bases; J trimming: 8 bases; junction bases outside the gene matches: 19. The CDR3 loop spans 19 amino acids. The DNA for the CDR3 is TGTGCCAGCAGCCTCGGACACAGGACAGGGGGCAACGCAAAGGAAAAACTGTTTTTT. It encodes CASSLGHRTGGNAKEKLFF.

The CDR3 coding sequence is TGTGCCAGCACGACAGGGGGCATTGATGGCTACACCTTC. It yields the protein CASTTGGIDGYTF. J is TRBJ1-2 and V is TRBV28, with TRBD1 matching 10 bases. Germline V gives CDR1 MDHEN, CDR2 SYDVKM. CDR3 size: 13 residues. V was pared by 7 bases and J by 6 bases, with 5 bases of the junction left unmatched.

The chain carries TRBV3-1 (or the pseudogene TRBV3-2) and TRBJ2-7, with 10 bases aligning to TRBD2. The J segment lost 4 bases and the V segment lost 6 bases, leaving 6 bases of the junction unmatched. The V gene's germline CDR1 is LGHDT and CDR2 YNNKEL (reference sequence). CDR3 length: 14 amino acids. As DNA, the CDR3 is TGTGCCAGCAGGGCTAGCGGGGGAGTTTACGAGCAGTACTTC. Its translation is CASRASGGVYEQYF.

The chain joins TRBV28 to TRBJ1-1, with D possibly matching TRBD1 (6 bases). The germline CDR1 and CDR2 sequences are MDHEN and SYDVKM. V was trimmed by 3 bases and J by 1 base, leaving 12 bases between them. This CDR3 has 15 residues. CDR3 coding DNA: TGTGCCAGCAGTTTGGGGGCGGGCCCGAACACTGAAGCTTTCTTT. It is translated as CASSLGAGPNTEAFF.

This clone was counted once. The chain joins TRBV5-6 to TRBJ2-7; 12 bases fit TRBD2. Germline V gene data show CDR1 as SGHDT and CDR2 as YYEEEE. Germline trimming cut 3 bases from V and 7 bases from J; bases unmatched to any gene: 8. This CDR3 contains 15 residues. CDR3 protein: CASSSGLAGSREQYF. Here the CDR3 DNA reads TGTGCCAGCAGCTCAGGACTAGCGGGATCTAGAGAGCAGTACTTC.

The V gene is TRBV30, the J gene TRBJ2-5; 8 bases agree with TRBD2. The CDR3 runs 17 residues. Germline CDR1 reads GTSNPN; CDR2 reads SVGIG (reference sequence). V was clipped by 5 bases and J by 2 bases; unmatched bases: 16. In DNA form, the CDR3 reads TGTGCCTGGCGGGGAGGCCCACTAGCGGTCACGCAAGAGACCCAGTACTTC. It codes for CAWRGGPLAVTQETQYF.

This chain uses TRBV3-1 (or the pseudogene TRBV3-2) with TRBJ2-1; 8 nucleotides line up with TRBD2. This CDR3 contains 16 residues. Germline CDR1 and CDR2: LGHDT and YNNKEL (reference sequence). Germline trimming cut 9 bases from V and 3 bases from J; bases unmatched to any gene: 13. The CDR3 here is CASTRGAGGYYNEQFF. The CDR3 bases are TGTGCCAGTACCCGGGGGGCGGGAGGCTACTACAATGAGCAGTTCTTC.

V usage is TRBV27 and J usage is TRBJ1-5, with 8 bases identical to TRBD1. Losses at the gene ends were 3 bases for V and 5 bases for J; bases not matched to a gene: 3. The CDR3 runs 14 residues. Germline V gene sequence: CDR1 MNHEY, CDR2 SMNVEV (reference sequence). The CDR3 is CASSFGTGDQPQHF. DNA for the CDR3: TGTGCCAGCAGTTTCGGGACAGGAGATCAGCCCCAGCATTTT.